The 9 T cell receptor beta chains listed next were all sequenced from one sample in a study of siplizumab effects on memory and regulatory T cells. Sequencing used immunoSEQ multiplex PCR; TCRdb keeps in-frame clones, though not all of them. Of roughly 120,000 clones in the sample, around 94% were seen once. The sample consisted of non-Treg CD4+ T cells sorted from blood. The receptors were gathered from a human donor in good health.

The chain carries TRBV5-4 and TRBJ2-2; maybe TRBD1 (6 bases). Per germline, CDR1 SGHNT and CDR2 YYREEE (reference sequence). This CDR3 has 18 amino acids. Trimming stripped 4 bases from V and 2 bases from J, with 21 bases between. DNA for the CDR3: TGTGCCAGCAGCGGCACCAGAGGACAGTTACTAAACACCGGGGAGCTGTTTTTT. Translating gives CASSGTRGQLLNTGELFF. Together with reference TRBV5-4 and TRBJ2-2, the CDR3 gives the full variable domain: ETGVTQSPTHLIKTRGQQVTLRCSSQSGHNTVSWYQQALGQGPQFIFQYYREEENGRGNFPPRFSGLQFPNYSSELNVNALELDDSALYLCASSGTRGQLLNTGELFFGEGSRLTVL.

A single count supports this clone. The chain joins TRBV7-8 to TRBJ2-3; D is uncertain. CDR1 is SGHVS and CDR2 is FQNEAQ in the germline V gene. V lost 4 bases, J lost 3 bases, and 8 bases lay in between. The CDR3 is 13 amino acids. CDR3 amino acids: CASSSYLTDTQYF. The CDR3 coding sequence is TGTGCCAGCAGCTCATACCTGACAGATACGCAGTATTTT.

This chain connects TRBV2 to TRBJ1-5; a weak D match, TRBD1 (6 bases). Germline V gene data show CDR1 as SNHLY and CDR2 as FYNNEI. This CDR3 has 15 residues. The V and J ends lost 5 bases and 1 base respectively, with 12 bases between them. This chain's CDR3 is CASSKQGQSNQPQHF. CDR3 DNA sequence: TGTGCCAGCAGTAAACAGGGCCAAAGCAATCAGCCCCAGCATTTT.

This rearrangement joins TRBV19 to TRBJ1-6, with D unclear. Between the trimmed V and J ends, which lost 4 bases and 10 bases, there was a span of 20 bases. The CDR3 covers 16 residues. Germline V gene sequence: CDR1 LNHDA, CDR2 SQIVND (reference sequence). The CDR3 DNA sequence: TGTGCCAGTAGTACTTCCGAGACTTCATTCCTATCACCCCTCCACTTT. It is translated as CASSTSETSFLSPLHF.

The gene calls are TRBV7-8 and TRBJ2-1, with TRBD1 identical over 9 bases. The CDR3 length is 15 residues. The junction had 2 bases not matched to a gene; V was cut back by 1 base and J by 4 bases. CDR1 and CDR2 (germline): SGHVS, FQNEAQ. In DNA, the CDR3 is TGTGCCAGCAGCTTAGAGACAGGGGGATACAATGAGCAGTTCTTC. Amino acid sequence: CASSLETGGYNEQFF. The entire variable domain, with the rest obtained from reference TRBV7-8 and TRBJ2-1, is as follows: GAGVSQSPRYKVAKRGQDVALRCDPISGHVSLFWYQQALGQGPEFLTYFQNEAQLDKSGLPSDRFFAERPEGSVSTLKIQRTQQEDSAVYLCASSLETGGYNEQFFGPGTRLTVL.

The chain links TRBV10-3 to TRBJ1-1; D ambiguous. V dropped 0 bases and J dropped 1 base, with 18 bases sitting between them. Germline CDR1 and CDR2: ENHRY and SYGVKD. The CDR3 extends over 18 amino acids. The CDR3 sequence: CAISESQDFGRKNTEAFF. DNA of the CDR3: TGTGCCATCAGTGAGTCGCAGGACTTCGGACGGAAGAACACTGAAGCTTTCTTT.

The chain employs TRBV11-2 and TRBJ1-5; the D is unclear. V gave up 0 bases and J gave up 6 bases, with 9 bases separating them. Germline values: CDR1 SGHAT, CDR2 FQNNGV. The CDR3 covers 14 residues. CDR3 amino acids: CASSLDSTLQPQHF. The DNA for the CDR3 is TGTGCCAGCAGCTTAGATAGTACCCTTCAGCCCCAGCATTTT.

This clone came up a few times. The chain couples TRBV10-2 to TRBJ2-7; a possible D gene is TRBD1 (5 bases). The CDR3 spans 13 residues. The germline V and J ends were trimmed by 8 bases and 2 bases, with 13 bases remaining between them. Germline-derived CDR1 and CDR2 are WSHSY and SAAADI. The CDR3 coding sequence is TGCGCCAGCGTTCGAACGGACACCTACGAGCAGTACTTC. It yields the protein CASVRTDTYEQYF.

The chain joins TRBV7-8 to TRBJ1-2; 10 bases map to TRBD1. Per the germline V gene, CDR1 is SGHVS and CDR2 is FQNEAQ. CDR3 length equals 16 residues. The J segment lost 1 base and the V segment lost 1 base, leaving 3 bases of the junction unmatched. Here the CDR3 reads CASSLVGTGVNYGYTF. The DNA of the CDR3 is TGTGCCAGCAGCTTAGTAGGGACAGGGGTTAACTATGGCTACACCTTC.